This entry describes one T cell receptor (beta chain). This entry is derived from a study of T cells in Graves' hyperthyroidism and ophthalmopathy. TCR beta CDR3 regions were amplified from RNA transcripts. The HTBI set primed first-round TCR CDR3 RT-PCR. MiXCR, run by TCRdb on the multiplex PCR reads, gives a single entry per CDR3 protein. This table has around 620,000 distinct CDR3 sequences, 35% to 55% appearing once. The germline V and J ends were trimmed by 2 bases and 8 bases, with 15 bases remaining between them. Germline CDR1 is ENHRY and CDR2 is SYGVKD. There are 15 residues in the CDR3. Uncontrolled infection, other autoimmune disease, pregnancy and lactation each barred patients from inclusion. On the basis of clinical symptoms, serum thyroxine and TRAb, thyroid ultrasound and orbital computed tomography, diagnoses were made.

The chain joins TRBV10-3 to TRBJ1-4; a weak D match, TRBD1 (5 bases). This clonotype was obtained from an adult woman with Graves' disease, either hyperthyroidism or ophthalmopathy (not recorded which). Source material: peripheral blood or thyroid tissue (not recorded which). Here the CDR3 reads CAISEKRGDPEKLFF. For the CDR3, the DNA is TGTGCCATCAGTGAGAAGAGAGGGGATCCGGAAAAACTGTTTTTT.